The rows below give T cell receptor beta chains drawn from one sample of a study of blood T cell repertoires in COVID-19. Clones were sequenced by immunoSEQ multiplex PCR, and TCRdb holds only the in-frame ones, with some missing. The table shows under 35,000 clones, with 91% occurring only once. What was sequenced was peripheral blood. The receptors were gathered from a human donor in a cohort sampled during active COVID-19. Both conserved end residues are part of each CDR3. The order of the fields is J gene, D gene, clone size, V gene, CDR3 DNA, CDR3 protein. D genes are given only for firm matches. The size of a clone is reported for some rows only, either as once, few or many, or as a class for expanded clones.

TRBJ1-2,NA,NA,TRBV6-2/TRBV6-3,TGTGCCAGCAGCCTCATGGGAGGCTATGGCTACACCTTC,CASSLMGGYGYTF
TRBJ1-2,NA,NA,TRBV19,TGTGCCAGTAGGACTACAGCCTTCGCCAACTATGGCTACACCTTC,CASRTTAFANYGYTF
TRBJ1-1,NA,NA,TRBV18,TGTGCCAGCTCACCAGCGGTGGGGATCGGGGACACTGAAGCTTTCTTT,CASSPAVGIGDTEAFF
TRBJ1-1,NA,few,TRBV6-6,TGTGCCAGCAGTTACTCGGAGACGGGGTCGGGTTTCTTT,CASSYSETGSGFF
TRBJ2-1,TRBD2,NA,TRBV6-2/TRBV6-3,TGTGCCAGCAGCCTAGCGGGGGCCTTCTATGAGCAGTTCTTC,CASSLAGAFYEQFF
TRBJ1-4,TRBD1,NA,TRBV7-9,TGTGCCAGCAGCTCTGGACAGGGCCCGAGGGATGAAAAACTGTTTTTT,CASSSGQGPRDEKLFF
TRBJ2-3,TRBD2,NA,TRBV11-3,TGTGCCAGCAGCTTAGATCCAGGCTGGCGGGAGAGCACAGATACGCAGTATTTT,CASSLDPGWRESTDTQYF
TRBJ2-1,TRBD2,NA,TRBV19,TGTGCCAGCACACTAGCGGTGAGCTCCTACAATGAGCAGTTCTTC,CASTLAVSSYNEQFF
TRBJ2-5,TRBD2,NA,TRBV28,TGTGCCAGCAGCCTCCCCCAAGCGGGACTAGCGGGGGCCCAAGAGACCCAGTACTTC,CASSLPQAGLAGAQETQYF
TRBJ1-5,NA,NA,TRBV21-1,TGTGCCAGCAGCAAACCACCCGGGACACCTTATAGCAATCAGCCCCAGCATTTT,CASSKPPGTPYSNQPQHF
TRBJ2-2,TRBD2,NA,TRBV3-1/TRBV3-2,TGTGCCAGCAGCCGGGGACTAGCGGGAGCGGGGGAGCTGTTTTTT,CASSRGLAGAGELFF
TRBJ1-4,NA,NA,TRBV2,TGTGCCAGCGGCAGTCTTGAAAAACTGTTTTTT,CASGSLEKLFF
TRBJ1-1,NA,NA,TRBV5-1,TGCGCCAGCAGCTATTTTTCCCGGGGGAACACTGAAGCTTTCTTT,CASSYFSRGNTEAFF
TRBJ1-6,TRBD1,NA,TRBV9,TGTGCCAGCAGCGTGACACAGGGGATACGCAATTCACCCCTCCACTTT,CASSVTQGIRNSPLHF
TRBJ1-5,NA,NA,TRBV7-8,TGTGCCAGCAGCTTATCCTTGCTCGGGGTGGGCAATCAGCCCCAGCATTTT,CASSLSLLGVGNQPQHF
TRBJ1-1,NA,NA,TRBV3-1/TRBV3-2,TGTGCCAGCAGCCAAGGATGGCAGGGGAACACTGAAGCTTTCTTT,CASSQGWQGNTEAFF
TRBJ2-1,TRBD2,NA,TRBV18,TGTGCCAGCTCACCGGGACTAGAAGCCAATGAGCAGTTCTTC,CASSPGLEANEQFF
TRBJ2-1,TRBD2,NA,TRBV6-4,TGTGCCAGCAGGGCTAGCGGGGGCAATGAGCAGTTCTTC,CASRASGGNEQFF
TRBJ2-5,NA,NA,TRBV5-1,TGCGCCAGCAGCTTGGTTGTGGGGAGGCAAGAGACCCAGTACTTC,CASSLVVGRQETQYF
TRBJ2-3,NA,NA,TRBV3-1/TRBV3-2,TGTGCCAGCAGCCAAGACGCGGGGAGGGATACGCAGTATTTT,CASSQDAGRDTQYF
TRBJ2-3,TRBD2,NA,TRBV5-4,TGTGCCAGCAGCTTGATCCTGGGACTAGCGGGGATGTGGGATACGCAGTATTTT,CASSLILGLAGMWDTQYF
TRBJ2-3,NA,NA,TRBV5-1,TGCGCCAGCAGCTTTTTATCATCGAGGGACACAGATACGCAGTATTTT,CASSFLSSRDTDTQYF
TRBJ1-1,NA,NA,TRBV27,TGTGCCAGCAGCCCCCTAGACGGGAACACTGAAGCTTTCTTT,CASSPLDGNTEAFF
TRBJ2-3,NA,NA,TRBV18,TGTGCCAGCTCACCATTATTCACAGATACGCAGTATTTT,CASSPLFTDTQYF
TRBJ1-6,NA,NA,TRBV19,TGTGCCAGTAGTCCCACGGGGAGTAATTCACCCCTCCACTTT,CASSPTGSNSPLHF
TRBJ2-5,TRBD2,NA,TRBV7-9,TGTGCCAGCAGCTTAGACGCGGGGGGGCCAGAAGAGACCCAGTACTTC,CASSLDAGGPEETQYF
TRBJ2-1,NA,NA,TRBV7-9,TGTGCCAGCAGCTTAGTTAGTAATGAGCAGTTCTTC,CASSLVSNEQFF
TRBJ1-2,TRBD1,NA,TRBV2,TGTGCCAGCACCGACGGGGACAGTAGAGGCTACACCTTC,CASTDGDSRGYTF
TRBJ2-6,TRBD1,NA,TRBV5-1,TGCGCCAGCAGCCGGTCGGGACAGAGCTTCTCTGGGGCCAACGTCCTGACTTTC,CASSRSGQSFSGANVLTF
TRBJ1-4,TRBD1,NA,TRBV18,TGTGCCAGCTCACCACTGACAGGGGGATTACCGACTAATGAAAAACTGTTTTTT,CASSPLTGGLPTNEKLFF
TRBJ2-5,NA,once,TRBV7-6,TGTGCCAGCGAGAAAAACAAAGGCGGGACCCAGTACTTC,CASEKNKGGTQYF
TRBJ2-3,NA,NA,TRBV3-1/TRBV3-2,TGTGCCAGCAGCCCATTTCTTGATTCAGGGAAGCAGTATTTT,CASSPFLDSGKQYF
TRBJ2-1,NA,NA,TRBV3-1/TRBV3-2,TGTGCCAGCAGCCGAGTTAGGACAGGGAGGGGTGGCAATGAGCAGTTCTTC,CASSRVRTGRGGNEQFF
TRBJ1-2,NA,once,TRBV27,TGTGCCAGCAGTTTGGGAGCCTACTATGGCTACACCTTC,CASSLGAYYGYTF
TRBJ2-5,TRBD2,NA,TRBV5-4,TGTGCCAGCAGCGCCGGGACTAGCGGGTTTCAAGAGACCCAGTACTTC,CASSAGTSGFQETQYF
TRBJ2-1,TRBD1,NA,TRBV25-1,TGTGCCAGCAGTCACCCCGGGACAGGGATCTATGAGCAGTTCTTC,CASSHPGTGIYEQFF
TRBJ1-5,TRBD1,few,TRBV19,TGTGCCAGTTTAAAACAGGGGGATATCGGTCAGCCCCAGCATTTT,CASLKQGDIGQPQHF
TRBJ2-3,NA,NA,TRBV6-6,TGTGCCAGCAGTTACGCGAACCGGGTAGATACGCAGTATTTT,CASSYANRVDTQYF
TRBJ1-2,TRBD1,NA,TRBV6-5,TGTGCCAGCAGGAATCTAGACAGGGAAACTAATGGCTACACCTTC,CASRNLDRETNGYTF
TRBJ2-1,NA,NA,TRBV10-3,TGTGCCATCAAATCCCAGGGGGGAGAGAGACACAATGAGCAGTTCTTC,CAIKSQGGERHNEQFF
TRBJ1-3,NA,NA,TRBV10-3,TGTGCCATCAGCGGACCCCGGACAGAACTCTTCGGAAACACCATATATTTT,CAISGPRTELFGNTIYF
TRBJ2-1,NA,medium-sized,TRBV5-4,TGTGCCAGCAGCTTTCAAGGGGGGGGGCGTGAGCAGTTCTTC,CASSFQGGGREQFF
TRBJ2-1,TRBD1,NA,TRBV7-2,TGTGCCAGCACCACAGGGACAGGCAATGAGCAGTTCTTC,CASTTGTGNEQFF
TRBJ2-1,NA,NA,TRBV24-1,TGTGCCACCAGCCTATCCAGGGGGGCTAGCAGGAACGAGCAGTTCTTC,CATSLSRGASRNEQFF
TRBJ1-1,NA,NA,TRBV2,TGTGCCAGCAGGAGCCCTATGAACACTGAAGCTTTCTTT,CASRSPMNTEAFF